These 19 T cell receptor beta chains share one sample of origin, sequenced in a study of T cells in Graves' hyperthyroidism and ophthalmopathy. Researchers amplified the TCR beta CDR3 regions from RNA transcripts. RT-PCR in the first round (using the HTBI primer set) targeted the TCR CDR3. TCRdb analysed the multiplex PCR reads with MiXCR anew, one entry per CDR3 protein. Among 530,000 or so distinct CDR3 sequences listed, under 60% were seen once. The specimen was peripheral blood or thyroid tissue (not recorded which). Every receptor here comes from a woman aged 18-35 years with Graves' hyperthyroidism.

Comment on this clonotype: Since a much larger clone is just one base distant, this may be a read error. This chain links TRBV2 with TRBJ1-5, with a tentative D call TRBD1 (5 bases). Germline CDR1 and CDR2: SNHLY and FYNNEI. CDR3 length: 13 amino acids. CDR3: CASNNWGNHPQHF. The CDR3, as DNA: TGTGCCAGCAACAATTGGGGGAATCACCCCCAGCATTTT.

Of note for this clonotype: Possible read error: a much larger clone is one base away. The chain is built from TRBV20-1 and TRBJ1-5; tentative D call: TRBD1 (5 bases). The V end was cut by 6 bases, the J end by 2 bases, with 11 bases between. Germline lookup yields CDR1 DFQATT and CDR2 SNEGSKA (reference sequence). The CDR3 has 13 amino acids. The CDR3 loop reads CSALGGGNQPQHF. The CDR3 bases are TGCAGTGCACTGGGGGGGGGCAATCAGCCCCAGCATTTT.

In this sample, this clonotype turned up a few times. This rearrangement joins TRBV6-5 to TRBJ2-7; 11 positions agree with TRBD2. Germline V CDR1 and CDR2: MNHEY, SVGAGI. J lost 7 bases, V lost 4 bases, and 9 bases had no gene match. This CDR3 has 15 amino acids. In DNA form, the CDR3 reads TGTGCCAGCAGTTTCAATAGCGGGAGGGCCCGGGAGCAGTACTTC. Amino acids: CASSFNSGRAREQYF.

The table lists this clonotype with many counts. This chain links TRBV2 with TRBJ1-5; D call uncertain. Trimming took off 3 bases at V and 3 bases at J, with 6 bases between the two ends. The germline gives CDR1 SNHLY, CDR2 FYNNEI. The length of the CDR3 is 13 residues. The chain's CDR3 is CASSDSSNQPQHF. The CDR3 coding sequence is TGTGCCAGCAGTGACAGTTCCAATCAGCCCCAGCATTTT.

This clonotype showed up just a few times. V and J are TRBV30 and TRBJ1-2; 7 bases are a match to TRBD1. The V gene's germline CDR1 is GTSNPN and CDR2 SVGIG (reference sequence). The CDR3 runs 14 residues. Unmatched junction bases numbered 7, after V lost 0 bases and J lost 6 bases. DNA of the CDR3: TGTGCCTGGAGTGTAGGTTCAGGGGGTCATGGCTACACCTTC. Its protein is CAWSVGSGGHGYTF.

This clonotype was seen ten or more times. This chain links TRBV7-3 with TRBJ1-5, with D possibly matching TRBD1 (5 bases). Trimming removed 1 base at V and 6 bases at J, with 22 bases between. Germline CDR1 SGHTA, CDR2 FQGTGA. This CDR3 region has 18 residues. The CDR3 is CASSLISPRQIGGQPQHF. The CDR3 DNA follows: TGTGCCAGCAGCTTAATCTCTCCTCGACAAATTGGGGGTCAGCCCCAGCATTTT.

This clonotype showed up many times. Here the CDR3 DNA reads TGTGCCAGCACCTCGGGGGCATCTGAAGCTTTCTTT. This gives the protein CASTSGASEAFF. The rearrangement uses TRBV7-8 and TRBJ1-1, with D perhaps TRBD1 (6 bases). The CDR3 contains 12 residues. V gave up 7 bases and J gave up 6 bases, with 12 bases separating them. Germline values: CDR1 SGHVS, CDR2 FQNEAQ.

For this clonotype: Because it lacks the conserved phenylalanine or tryptophan at the end, this CDR3 is likely a read error. J is TRBJ2-7 and V is TRBV29-1, with 9 positions matching TRBD1. Germline V CDR1 and CDR2: SQVTM, ANQGSEA. This CDR3 has 13 amino acids. CDR3 sequence (DNA): TGTAGCGTGCAGACAGGGGGAACCTACGAGCAGTACTCC. As protein: CSVQTGGTYEQYS.

With respect to this clonotype: Just one base apart from a much larger clone, this may be a read error. This sequence joins TRBV7-3 and TRBJ1-2, with TRBD1 matching over 8 bases. Germline CDR1 reads SGHTA; CDR2 reads FQGTGA. V dropped 6 bases and J dropped 7; count of bases not matched to a gene: 10. CDR3 length: 14 residues. The CDR3 reads CASSSQGADCGYTF. CDR3 nucleotide sequence: TGTGCCAGCAGTTCCCAGGGGGCGGACTGTGGCTACACCTTC.

Concerning this clonotype itself: This likely comes from a read error, as the CDR3 has no conserved phenylalanine or tryptophan at its end. V usage is TRBV12-3 or TRBV12-4 and J usage is TRBJ1-1, with D maybe TRBD1 (5 bases). The CDR3 totals 14 residues. V lost 3 bases and J 2 bases, leaving 10 bases between the germline ends. The DNA of the CDR3 is TGTGCCAGCAGTTTCGGCAGGGTAAACACTGAAGCTTTCCTT. Translating it yields CASSFGRVNTEAFL.

Ten or more counts support this clonotype. The V gene is TRBV7-9, the J gene TRBJ2-7; unclear D gene. The germline V gene encodes CDR1 SEHNR and CDR2 FQNEAQ (reference sequence). V was pared by 4 bases and J by 7 bases, with 17 bases between. There are 14 residues in the CDR3. For the CDR3, the DNA is TGTGCCAGCAGCTCTACCGGCAGCTTGCTGGAGCAGTACTTC. This sequence encodes CASSSTGSLLEQYF.

This clonotype was recorded many times. The V call is TRBV10-3, the J call TRBJ1-3; TRBD1 agrees at 9 bases. Trimming at V came to 2 bases and at J to 0 bases, leaving 5 bases not matched to a gene. CDR1 is ENHRY, CDR2 SYGVKD, per germline. The CDR3 length is 17 residues. CDR3 sequence (DNA): TGTGCCATCAGTGAGAGAGGACAGGGGCGCTCTGGAAACACCATATATTTT. This sequence encodes CAISERGQGRSGNTIYF.

This clonotype was seen a single time. The chain combines TRBV7-9 with TRBJ1-1; 9 nucleotides match TRBD1. Germline V gives CDR1 SEHNR, CDR2 FQNEAQ (reference sequence). The CDR3 spans 15 residues. V shed 8 bases and J 6 bases; nucleotides not matched to a gene: 13. The chain's CDR3 is CASSPPDRGIAEAFF. DNA for the CDR3: TGTGCCAGCTCACCACCGGACAGGGGCATCGCTGAAGCTTTCTTT.

The chain recombines TRBV6-5 with TRBJ1-6; D is unresolved. Germline V lookup: CDR1 MNHEY, CDR2 SVGAGI. The V end was cut by 9 bases, the J end by 6 bases, with 18 bases between. CDR3 length: 15 residues. The CDR3 sequence: CASRNSSPSNSPLHF. The CDR3 DNA is TGTGCCAGTCGGAATTCCTCCCCGAGTAATTCACCCCTCCACTTT.

The V and J genes are TRBV2 and TRBJ2-7; 13 bases line up with TRBD2. V trimming: 7 bases; J trimming: 7 bases; junction bases outside the gene matches: 1. The CDR3 is 12 residues long. CDR1 and CDR2 (germline): SNHLY, FYNNEI. In DNA form, the CDR3 reads TGTGCCAGCACGGGACTAGCGGGGGAGCAGTACTTC. Protein sequence: CASTGLAGEQYF.

This clonotype appeared many times. The gene calls are TRBV19 and TRBJ1-3, with D hard to call. The germline gives CDR1 LNHDA, CDR2 SQIVND (reference sequence). The length of the CDR3 is 14 residues. V was clipped by 6 bases and J by 0 bases, with 9 bases between them. The CDR3 sequence is CASRSYYSGNTIYF. The CDR3 DNA is TGTGCCAGTAGATCGTACTACTCTGGAAACACCATATATTTT.

This clonotype was seen at least ten times. V is TRBV9 and J is TRBJ2-7; no clear D. The length of the CDR3 is 13 residues. Trimming pared 0 bases from V and 3 bases from J, leaving 7 bases between. Germline V gene sequence: CDR1 SGDLS, CDR2 YYNGEE. DNA of the CDR3: TGTGCCAGCAGCGTAGCTACGGGCTACGAGCAGTACTTC. Translated: CASSVATGYEQYF. Looking up the rest from reference TRBV9 and TRBJ2-7 gives the full variable domain: DSGVTQTPKHLITATGQRVTLRCSPRSGDLSVYWYQQSLDQGLQFLIQYYNGEERAKGNILERFSAQQFPDLHSELNLSSLELGDSALYFCASSVATGYEQYFGPGTRLTVT.

The chain links TRBV2 to TRBJ1-5; a possible D gene is TRBD1 (5 bases). The length of the CDR3 is 15 residues. Trimming stripped 6 bases from V and 5 bases from J, with 17 bases between. The germline CDR1 and CDR2 sequences are SNHLY and FYNNEI. This chain's CDR3 is CASRVERGSYQPQHF. The CDR3 DNA reads as TGTGCCAGCAGGGTGGAAAGGGGATCCTATCAGCCCCAGCATTTT.

This clonotype was recorded only once. V and J are TRBV20-1 and TRBJ1-4; D unclear. Germline V gives CDR1 DFQATT, CDR2 SNEGSKA (reference sequence). V gave up 1 base and J gave up 6 bases, with 9 bases separating them. The length of the CDR3 is 13 residues. The CDR3 region is CSARVGNYEKLFF. CDR3 DNA: TGCAGTGCTAGAGTTGGAAACTATGAAAAACTGTTTTTT.